This T cell receptor beta chain was sequenced during a study of cytomegalovirus exposure and HLA in healthy donors. Remarks on this clone: What it binds is unknown.

General study points: Researchers left out some V segments, among them TRBV6-2 and TRBV6-3, as indistinguishable.

The V and J ends lost 4 bases and 5 bases respectively, with 11 bases between them. The CDR3 totals 13 residues. From germline, CDR1 is MGHRA and CDR2 YSYEKL. PCR amplification relied on 60 Vbeta primers (plus 13 Jbeta primers). Authors' methods: As a later analysis found, there were tens of millions of unique TCR beta chains, of which some 10 million were shared. Profiled with immunoSEQ multiplex PCR; TCRdb holds only in-frame clones, not every one. V and J calls plus clone size are reproduced from that table; the DNA served to infer D and trimming. The table shows approximately 240,000 clones, with 77% occurring only once.

The sequence was collected from a woman aged 60-70 years in good health and CMV-seropositive. The chain couples TRBV4-1 to TRBJ2-5; D is unclear. Sequencing input: PBMCs. This CDR3 reads CASSLGDWETQYF. In DNA, the CDR3 is TGCGCCAGCAGCCTCGGAGATTGGGAGACCCAGTACTTC.